These 9 T cell receptor beta chains share one sample of origin, sequenced in a study of technical replicates of blood from four donors. Libraries were prepared by immunoSEQ multiplex PCR; TCRdb keeps only in-frame clonotypes and omits some of them. Altogether tens of thousands of clones are present, roughly 94% being singletons, with the ten largest covering 0.34%. The sample taken for sequencing was T cells isolated from PBMCs. The receptors originated from a human donor in good health.

The rearrangement uses TRBV10-3 and TRBJ1-2; TRBD1 aligns across 12 bases. Unmatched junction bases numbered 9, after V lost 3 bases and J lost 13 bases. Germline assignment: CDR1 ENHRY and CDR2 SYGVKD. This CDR3 has 14 residues. CDR3 sequence: CAISETRDRGPGTF. CDR3 bases: TGTGCCATCAGTGAAACCCGGGACAGGGGGCCAGGCACCTTC.

The chain has TRBV9 and TRBJ2-3; TRBD2 agrees at 8 bases. Germline V gives CDR1 SGDLS, CDR2 YYNGEE. CDR3 size: 15 residues. Germline trimming cut 7 bases from V and 6 bases from J; bases unmatched to any gene: 13. The CDR3 spells CASSTGGPGVDTQYF. CDR3 DNA: TGTGCCAGCTCAACGGGAGGGCCGGGGGTGGATACGCAGTATTTT.

The gene calls are TRBV27 and TRBJ2-1; 7 bases match TRBD2. Trimming removed 5 bases from V and 6 bases from J; junction bases left unmatched: 7. Germline loops: CDR1 MNHEY, CDR2 SMNVEV (reference sequence). CDR3 size: 14 residues. CDR3 sequence reads: CASSVAGVTNEQFF. CDR3 in DNA: TGTGCCAGCAGTGTGGCGGGAGTCACCAATGAGCAGTTCTTC.

For the CDR3, the DNA is TGTGCCAGTAGTATAAGGGACAATAATCAGCCCCAGCATTTT. Amino acid sequence: CASSIRDNNQPQHF. The gene calls are TRBV19 and TRBJ1-5; weak D call: TRBD1 (6 bases). CDR1 is LNHDA and CDR2 is SQIVND in the germline V gene (reference sequence). The V gene lost 2 bases and the J gene lost 4 bases, with 9 bases spanning the gap. CDR3 length equals 14 residues.

This chain joins TRBV7-2 and TRBJ1-3, with 7 positions matching TRBD1. With V trimmed by 2 bases and J by 2 bases, 3 bases remained unmatched. This CDR3 has 15 amino acids. Germline CDR1 reads SGHTA; CDR2 reads FQGNSA. The CDR3 DNA sequence: TGTGCCAGCAGCTTACGCCAGGGGGCTGGAAACACCATATATTTT. This gives the protein CASSLRQGAGNTIYF.

V is TRBV4-2 and J is TRBJ2-7; D is perhaps TRBD2 (5 bases). Germline V gives CDR1 LGHNA, CDR2 YNFKEQ. The CDR3 is made up of 16 amino acids. V lost 0 bases and J lost 2, with 14 bases in between. CDR3 amino acids: CASSQDTARDTYEQYF. The CDR3 DNA is TGTGCCAGCAGCCAAGATACCGCCCGGGATACCTACGAGCAGTACTTC.

The gene calls are TRBV6-5 and TRBJ2-5; D may be TRBD2 (5 bases). The CDR3 has 13 amino acids. Trimming stripped 2 bases from V and 3 bases from J, with 7 bases between. Germline V gene data show CDR1 as MNHEY and CDR2 as SVGAGI. CDR3 region: CASSYLREETQYF. CDR3 coding DNA: TGTGCCAGCAGTTACCTGAGGGAAGAGACCCAGTACTTC.

This chain joins TRBV30 and TRBJ2-1; D is uncertain. The CDR3 runs to 11 residues. CDR1 and CDR2 (germline): GTSNPN, SVGIG (reference sequence). Trimming took 2 bases from V and 6 from J, leaving 5 bases between them. CDR3 nucleotide sequence: TGTGCCTGGAGTCCCTTCAATGAGCAGTTCTTC. This translates into CAWSPFNEQFF.

The genes are TRBV2 and TRBJ1-5; 8 bases line up with TRBD1. V shed 6 bases and J 3 bases; nucleotides not matched to a gene: 7. The CDR3 has 15 amino acids. Germline values: CDR1 SNHLY, CDR2 FYNNEI. The CDR3 reads CASSDRGRSNQPQHF. CDR3 nucleotide sequence: TGTGCCAGCAGCGACAGGGGCCGGTCCAATCAGCCCCAGCATTTT.